These T cell receptor beta chains were read from a single sample in a study of blood T cell repertoires in COVID-19. This table comes from immunoSEQ multiplex PCR, and its TCRdb copy is limited to in-frame clones, with some not included. The table has roughly 250,000 clones, 88% seen once. Sequenced sample: PBMCs or T cells enriched from blood (not recorded which). The origin of the receptors is a woman aged 50 to 60 who had recovered from COVID-19. Each CDR3 is given with its conserved first and last residue. D genes are given only for firm matches. Clone size, where shown, is once, few, many, or a class for clones that have expanded.

TRBV7-2	NA	TRBD2	TRBJ2-7	TGTGCCAGCAGCCCGGGGACTAGTCGCTACGAGCAGTACTTC	CASSPGTSRYEQYF
TRBV7-2	NA	NA	TRBJ2-5	TGTGCCAGCAGCTCTGTTAGGGGAGAGACCCAGTACTTC	CASSSVRGETQYF
TRBV7-3	NA	TRBD1	TRBJ2-3	TGTGCCAGCAGCTCCGGACAGGGAGATACGCAGTATTTT	CASSSGQGDTQYF
TRBV28	few	NA	TRBJ1-5	TGTGCCAGCAGGCTCGAACAGGGTCGGGGCAATCAGCCCCAGCATTTT	CASRLEQGRGNQPQHF
TRBV19	NA	NA	TRBJ1-1	TGTGCCAGTAGTTTCGGGACAAGGAACACTGAAGCTTTCTTT	CASSFGTRNTEAFF
TRBV28	NA	TRBD1	TRBJ1-2	TGTGCCAGCAGTTTACCCAGACAGGGTGGTGGCTACACCTTC	CASSLPRQGGGYTF
TRBV19	once	NA	TRBJ1-5	TGTGCCAGTAGTATAGATCGGGCAGCCCCAGGGCAGCATTTT	CASSIDRAAPGQHF
TRBV11-3	NA	NA	TRBJ2-3	TGTGCCAGCAGCCCCGGGAGAGCCACAGATACGCAGTATTTT	CASSPGRATDTQYF
TRBV4-2	NA	NA	TRBJ2-7	TGTGCCAGCAGCCAAGATAATCTATACGAGCAGTACTTC	CASSQDNLYEQYF
TRBV30	NA	NA	TRBJ1-2	TGTGCCTGGAGTGACACAGGCAACTATGGCTACACCTTC	CAWSDTGNYGYTF
TRBV28	once	TRBD1	TRBJ2-7	TGTGCCAGCAGTGCCTCAGGGGGTTCCGTGTTGCAGTACTTC	CASSASGGSVLQYF
TRBV7-2	NA	TRBD2	TRBJ2-1	TGTGCCAGCAGCTCAGATAAACTAGCGGGGGGTGCCTACAATGAGCAGTTCTTC	CASSSDKLAGGAYNEQFF
TRBV5-1	NA	NA	TRBJ1-3	TGCGCCAGCAGCTTGCCCGGACAGGGAAACACCATATATTTT	CASSLPGQGNTIYF
TRBV4-1	NA	NA	TRBJ1-2	TGCGCCAGCAGCCAAGATCAGAGGAAGGATGGCTACACCTTC	CASSQDQRKDGYTF
TRBV7-3	NA	NA	TRBJ1-1	TGTGCCAGCAGCGCCCGGGTAGGGGCCATCGTTGAAGCTTTCTTT	CASSARVGAIVEAFF
TRBV4-2	NA	NA	TRBJ2-5	TGTGCCAGCAGCAGGGGGGAGGGCCGAGAGACCCAGTACTTC	CASSRGEGRETQYF
TRBV5-4	NA	TRBD2	TRBJ2-3	TGTGCCAGCAGCATGACTAGCGGAGCAGCAGATACGCAGTATTTT	CASSMTSGAADTQYF
TRBV14	NA	TRBD2	TRBJ2-1	TGTGCCAGCAGCCTTAGCGGGAGCCTGGATGAGCAGTTCTTC	CASSLSGSLDEQFF
TRBV18	NA	NA	TRBJ2-1	TGTGCCAGCTCACTACTAGACGAGCAGTTCTTC	CASSLLDEQFF
TRBV4-3	NA	TRBD2	TRBJ2-3	TGCGCCAGCAGCCAACTAGCGGAGAGCACAGATACGCAGTATTTT	CASSQLAESTDTQYF
TRBV28	NA	NA	TRBJ2-3	TGTGCCAGCAGTTTATTGGGCCCGAGCAGCGGTAGCACAGATACGCAGTATTTT	CASSLLGPSSGSTDTQYF
TRBV20-1	NA	NA	TRBJ2-5	TGCAGTGCTAGTAGACAGCAGCAAGAGACCCAGTACTTC	CSASRQQQETQYF
TRBV5-1	NA	TRBD1	TRBJ1-1	TGCGCCAGCAGCTCGGGACAGCAATTCAACACTGAAGCTTTCTTT	CASSSGQQFNTEAFF
TRBV2	NA	TRBD1	TRBJ1-1	TGTGCCAGCAGTAAGGGACAGTCGTTGATGGTTGAAGCTTTCTTT	CASSKGQSLMVEAFF
TRBV25-1	few	TRBD1	TRBJ1-4	TGTGCCAGCAGGGGACAGGCGAGGGAAAAACTGTTTTTT	CASRGQAREKLFF
TRBV4-2	NA	TRBD1	TRBJ1-5	TGTGCCAGCAGCATGGACAGGGGAAATCAGCCCCAGCATTTT	CASSMDRGNQPQHF
TRBV7-2	NA	TRBD2	TRBJ2-1	TGTGCCAGCAGGGGACTCACGAGCGGGAGATCGTTTGAGCAGTTCTTC	CASRGLTSGRSFEQFF
TRBV6-5	NA	NA	TRBJ1-2	TGTGCCAGCAGTACCGACAGAACCTTCTATGGCTACACCTTC	CASSTDRTFYGYTF